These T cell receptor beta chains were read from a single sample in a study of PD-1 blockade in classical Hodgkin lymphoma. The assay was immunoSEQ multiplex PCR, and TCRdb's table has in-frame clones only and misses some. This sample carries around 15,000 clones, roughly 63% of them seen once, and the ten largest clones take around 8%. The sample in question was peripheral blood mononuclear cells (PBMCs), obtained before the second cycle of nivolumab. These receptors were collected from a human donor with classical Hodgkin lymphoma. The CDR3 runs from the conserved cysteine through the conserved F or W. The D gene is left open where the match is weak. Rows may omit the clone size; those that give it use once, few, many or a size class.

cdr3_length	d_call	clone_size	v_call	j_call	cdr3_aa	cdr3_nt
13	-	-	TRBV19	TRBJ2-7	CASSIGLRGEQYF	TGTGCCAGTAGTATCGGGCTCAGGGGTGAGCAGTACTTC
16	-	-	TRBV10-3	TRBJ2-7	CAISDPTRAGSYEQYF	TGTGCCATCAGTGACCCCACCCGAGCGGGCTCCTACGAGCAGTACTTC
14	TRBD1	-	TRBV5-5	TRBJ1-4	CASSLWDRGEKLFF	TGTGCCAGCAGCTTGTGGGACAGGGGTGAAAAACTGTTTTTT
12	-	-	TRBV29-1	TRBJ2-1	CSVEEGWNEQFF	TGCAGCGTTGAAGAGGGGTGGAATGAGCAGTTCTTC
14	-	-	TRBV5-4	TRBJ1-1	CASSLIASNTEAFF	TGTGCCAGCAGCTTAATAGCGTCGAACACTGAAGCTTTCTTT
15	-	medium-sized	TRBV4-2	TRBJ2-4	CASSQDRLAKNIQYF	TGTGCCAGCAGCCAAGACCGGCTAGCCAAAAACATTCAGTACTTC
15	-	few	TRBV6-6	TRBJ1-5	CASSYDLLGNQPQHF	TGTGCCAGCAGTTACGACCTCCTCGGCAATCAGCCCCAGCATTTT
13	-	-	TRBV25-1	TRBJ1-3	CASMRVLGNTIYF	TGTGCCAGCATGCGGGTTCTGGGAAACACCATATATTTT
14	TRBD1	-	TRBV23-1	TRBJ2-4	CASSHYRDRYIQYF	TGCGCCAGCAGTCATTACCGGGACAGATACATTCAGTACTTC
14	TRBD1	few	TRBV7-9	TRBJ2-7	CASSPAQGDHEQYF	TGTGCCAGCAGCCCGGCGCAGGGGGACCACGAGCAGTACTTC
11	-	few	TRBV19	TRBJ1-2	CASSRDYGYTF	TGTGCCAGTAGTAGAGACTATGGCTACACCTTC
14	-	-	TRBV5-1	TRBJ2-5	CASSRWGTGETQYF	TGCGCCAGCAGCCGTTGGGGGACGGGGGAGACCCAGTACTTC
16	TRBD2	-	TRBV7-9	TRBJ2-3	CASSQPLAGPTDTQYF	TGTGCCAGCAGCCAACCTCTAGCGGGGCCCACAGATACGCAGTATTTT
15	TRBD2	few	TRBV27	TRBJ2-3	CASRPGLAGSDTQYF	TGTGCCAGCAGGCCGGGACTAGCGGGATCAGATACGCAGTATTTT
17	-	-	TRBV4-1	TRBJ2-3	CASSSQGAGTSTDTQYF	TGCGCCAGCAGCAGCCAAGGGGCCGGGACTAGCACAGATACGCAGTATTTT
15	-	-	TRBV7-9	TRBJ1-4	CASSSLGRDQEKLFF	TGTGCCAGCAGCTCCCTCGGTCGGGATCAGGAAAAACTGTTTTTT
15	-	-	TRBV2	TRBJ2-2	CASRRGSGNTGELFF	TGTGCCAGCAGGCGGGGCTCCGGGAACACCGGGGAGCTGTTTTTT
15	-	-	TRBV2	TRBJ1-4	CASSAARGSNEKLFF	TGTGCCAGCAGTGCCGCCAGGGGCTCTAATGAAAAACTGTTTTTT
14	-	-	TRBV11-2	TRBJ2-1	CASSLAGRYNEQFF	TGTGCCAGCAGCTTAGCGGGAAGATACAATGAGCAGTTCTTC
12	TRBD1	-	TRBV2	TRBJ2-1	CASTVDRGEQFF	TGTGCCAGCACCGTCGACAGGGGTGAGCAGTTCTTC
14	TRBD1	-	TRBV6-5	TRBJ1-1	CASSYGDRTSEAFF	TGTGCCAGCAGTTATGGGGACAGGACCTCTGAAGCTTTCTTT
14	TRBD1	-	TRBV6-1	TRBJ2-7	CASSGTGFPYEQYF	TGTGCCAGCAGTGGGACAGGCTTTCCCTACGAGCAGTACTTC